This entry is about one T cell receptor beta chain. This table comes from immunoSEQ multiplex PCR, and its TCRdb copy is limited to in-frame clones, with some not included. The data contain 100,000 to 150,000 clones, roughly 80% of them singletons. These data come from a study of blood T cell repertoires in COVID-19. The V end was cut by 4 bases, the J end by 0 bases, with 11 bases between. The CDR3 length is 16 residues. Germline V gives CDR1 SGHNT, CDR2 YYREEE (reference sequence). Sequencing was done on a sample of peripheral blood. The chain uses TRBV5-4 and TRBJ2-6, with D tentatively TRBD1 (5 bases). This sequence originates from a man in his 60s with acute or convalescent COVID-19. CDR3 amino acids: CASSPRQLSGANVLTF. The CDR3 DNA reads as TGTGCCAGCAGCCCAAGACAGCTCTCTGGGGCCAACGTCCTGACTTTC.